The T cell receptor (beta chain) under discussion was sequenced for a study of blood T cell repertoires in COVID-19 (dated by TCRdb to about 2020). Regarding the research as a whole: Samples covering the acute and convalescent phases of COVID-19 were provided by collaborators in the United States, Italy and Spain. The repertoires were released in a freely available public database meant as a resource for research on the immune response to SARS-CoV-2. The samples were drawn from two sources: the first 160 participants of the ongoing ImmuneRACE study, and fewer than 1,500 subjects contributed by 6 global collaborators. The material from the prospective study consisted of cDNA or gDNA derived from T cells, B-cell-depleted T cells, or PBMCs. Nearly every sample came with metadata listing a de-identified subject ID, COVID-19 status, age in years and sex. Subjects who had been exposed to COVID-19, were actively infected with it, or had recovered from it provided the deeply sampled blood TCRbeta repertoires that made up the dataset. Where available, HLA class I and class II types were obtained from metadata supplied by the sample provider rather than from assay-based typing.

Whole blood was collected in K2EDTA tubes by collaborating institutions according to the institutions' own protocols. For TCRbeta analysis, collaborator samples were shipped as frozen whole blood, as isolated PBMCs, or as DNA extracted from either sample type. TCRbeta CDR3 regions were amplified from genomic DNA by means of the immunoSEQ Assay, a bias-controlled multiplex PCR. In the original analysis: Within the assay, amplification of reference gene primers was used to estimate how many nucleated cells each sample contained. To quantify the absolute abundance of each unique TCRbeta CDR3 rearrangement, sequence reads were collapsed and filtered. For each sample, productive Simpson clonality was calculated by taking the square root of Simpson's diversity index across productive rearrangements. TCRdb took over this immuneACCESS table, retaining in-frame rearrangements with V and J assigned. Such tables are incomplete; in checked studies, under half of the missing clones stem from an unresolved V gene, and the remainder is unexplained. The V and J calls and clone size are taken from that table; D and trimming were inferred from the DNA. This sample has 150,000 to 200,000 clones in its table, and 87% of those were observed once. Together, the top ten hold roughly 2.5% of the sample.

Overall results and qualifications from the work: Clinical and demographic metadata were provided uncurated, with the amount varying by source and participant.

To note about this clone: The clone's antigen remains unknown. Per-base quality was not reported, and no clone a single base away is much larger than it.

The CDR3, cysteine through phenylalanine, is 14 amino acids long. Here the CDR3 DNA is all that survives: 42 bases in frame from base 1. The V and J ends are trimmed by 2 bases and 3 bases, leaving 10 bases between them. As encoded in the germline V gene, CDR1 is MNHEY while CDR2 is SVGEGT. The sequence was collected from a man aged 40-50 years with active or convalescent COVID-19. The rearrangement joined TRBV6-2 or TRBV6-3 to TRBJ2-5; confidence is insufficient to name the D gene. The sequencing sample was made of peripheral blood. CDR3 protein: CASSYPQTKETQYF. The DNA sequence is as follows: TGTGCCAGCAGTTACCCCCAGACAAAAGAGACCCAGTACTTC.